This TCR beta chain is drawn from a study of T cell responses to AZD1222 COVID-19 vaccine. With respect to this clone: The same CDR3 can be traced to other DNA sequences in this sample.

Only in-frame clones appear in the TCRdb table, and some are missing; sequencing was by immunoSEQ multiplex PCR. The sample holds more than 95,000 clones; roughly 87% are singletons and the top ten take roughly 4.4%. Germline V gene data show CDR1 as MNHEY and CDR2 as SVGAGI. This CDR3 contains 16 residues. The V end lost 2 bases, the J end lost 7 bases, and 15 bases lay between the germline ends. The J gene is TRBJ1-6, the V gene TRBV6-5, with a weak D call TRBD1 (6 bases). This clonotype was sampled from an adult in good health. The source was peripheral blood, collected on day 0 of MenACWY control vaccination. The CDR3 DNA follows: TGTGCCAGCAGTTACCCCCGCGGGGGCGAGAATTCACCCCTCCACTTT. This sequence encodes CASSYPRGGENSPLHF.